This record looks at one T cell receptor beta chain sequence and its context. No antigen is known for it. Per-nucleotide qualities are absent, and no much larger clonotype sits a single base away. The CDR3, cysteine through phenylalanine, is 14 amino acids long. Here the CDR3 DNA is all that survives: 42 bases in frame from base 1. From the germline V gene, CDR1 is SGHVS and CDR2 is FNYEAQ. V was cut back by 1 base and J by 2 bases, leaving a gap of 8 bases between them. The sample originates from a study of cytomegalovirus exposure and HLA in healthy donors (dated by TCRdb to 2017 to 2019). Study-level background: According to an earlier analysis of 587 of the donors, some 180 million T cells yielded 100 million or so unique TCR beta sequences and approximately 300 Gb of sequence data. Among almost 400 genotyped donors of the cohort, an average of about 240,000 unique TCR beta nucleotide sequences were sequenced per donor, 15% to 20% of them non-productive. An earlier analysis of approximately 630 of the donors applied high-throughput TCR beta sequencing to assess whether each TCR beta V gene segment acted as functional or pseudogenic. Typing coverage varied by locus: roughly 620-640 donors for A, B, C, DRB1 and DQB1; more than 500 for DQA1; nearly 610 for DPA1; roughly 450 for DPB1. Alongside the repertoire data, information on donor age, sex, ethnicity and CMV serostatus was compiled. The T cell repertoires of roughly 660 subjects were profiled by immunosequencing and related to cytomegalovirus serostatus. To study patterns of TCR occurrence, a later analysis re-analyzed previously published TCR beta repertoires from 650 to 750 donors and added high-resolution HLA genotyping. The study aimed to test whether signatures of past pathogen exposure could be identified by cataloging public T cell receptors. Because of strong linkage in the cohort, a few DR-DQ haplotypes were treated as single units for association and clustering. In addition to the first cohort of 500 to 850 subjects, a separate validation cohort of 120 different subjects was used. Both class I and class II loci were covered by HLA typing, at four-digit resolution. Genome-wide SNP genotypes for about 60% of the 666 donors were used in a later genetic analysis, which treated that subset as a discovery cohort. Among the roughly 400 genotyped donors, approximately 82% belonged to the genetic ancestry cluster associated with self-reported Caucasian donors. An early release covering roughly 600 HLA-typed donors comprised about 310 gigabases of sequencing data and tens of millions of unique TCR sequences. Every repertoire in the discovery cohort had been generated on one and the same sequencing platform. In the later analysis, no new phenotypic data were used to find candidate immune exposures; instead, reliance was placed on TCR beta sequences and their occurrence across donors. The study combined high-throughput TCR immunosequencing, statistical association of individual TCRs with disease status, and machine learning to predict cytomegalovirus infection status.

General conclusions and limits of the study: Some 16 rarely observed V segments, including chromosome 9 orphons, were excluded from the earlier analysis of several hundred of the donors because counts were too low. The classifier was reported to diagnose cytomegalovirus status with high specificity and sensitivity in both the original and validation cohorts. An association between a missense DCLRE1C variant and V-gene and J-gene trimming of TCR beta chains was found in a later genetic analysis and replicated in an independent cohort. Because HLA typing was missing for some donors at each locus, association tests included only the typed subset. A further reported finding was that TCR beta sequences accurately predicted the HLA-A and HLA-B alleles for most subjects in the first cohort. Broadly in line with IMGT annotations, most TCR beta V segments showed up in productive rearrangements about 90% or about 30% of the time in an earlier analysis of 587 of the donors. The sequencing pipeline was judged likely to have produced a cluster of highly shared sequence variants as a technical artifact. In a later analysis, several top co-occurrence clusters were reported to appear linked to parvovirus B19, influenza, CMV and Epstein-Barr virus. Specific HLA alleles were associated with over 15,000 TCR beta sequences at a false discovery rate of 0.05 in a later analysis. According to a later genetic analysis, donors in an Asian-associated ancestry cluster had fewer N-insertions in productive TCRs than the approximately 630-donor mean. In vitro tests confirmed that a few of the cytomegalovirus-associated TCR beta chains recognize cytomegalovirus antigens. For the cohort, immune exposure information was limited to CMV serostatus. Most CMV-associated TCR beta chains appeared to be HLA-restricted in a later analysis, and the HLA associations seemed to be driven largely by CMV exposure. The cohort was sequenced for TCR beta chains only, and without alpha or paired-chain data the features that could be detected were limited. In a later analysis, TCR association rates were found to vary across HLA loci, with the most associated TCRs seen for DRB1 alleles and the fewest for HLA-C alleles. Some IMGT-functional V segments, including TRBV6-2 and TRBV6-3, could not be distinguished by the 87-base-pair reads and were therefore excluded. Linkage disequilibrium might explain the correlated functional status among segregating V segments, but an unknown experimental factor could not be ruled out. The authors suggested that the approach could potentially be extended to other disease states and immunological phenotypes. In a later analysis, HLA-associated TCR beta chains were found to be more clonally expanded and to have lower generation probabilities than equally common non-associated chains. A total of 150 to 200 TCR beta chains were listed by the study as associated with cytomegalovirus. Roughly uniform sequencing depth across donors was assumed in presence/absence analyses, although this assumption may not hold. When HLA alleles, especially DR and DQ, strongly co-occurred, attributing TCR associations to individual alleles was difficult. While some public TCRs were present in many individuals, most TCR sequences turned up only very rarely across donors.

The method behind the library was the immunoSEQ multiplex PCR assay. A mixture of 60 forward primers for TCR Vbeta segments and 13 reverse primers for TCR Jbeta segments was used in the multiplex PCR. The CDR3 region of rearranged TCR beta genes was amplified from genomic DNA with a multiplex PCR assay. The amplified TCR beta libraries were sequenced on the Illumina HiSeq System as 87-base-pair reads. Per the source publication's procedure: A later analysis counted about 80 million unique TCR beta chains across the 600 to 850 repertoires, and roughly 10 million of these chains were shared by at least two donors. A nearest-neighbor algorithm error-corrected the raw reads and collapsed the reads into unique sequences, merging closely related sequences to remove PCR and sequencing errors. CDR3 sequences were aligned to IMGT reference sequences to assign V, D and J gene segments. For a sequence to be retained, a match of at least six nucleotides to both a V gene segment and a J gene segment was required. A rearrangement counted as productive if the CDR3 had no stop codons and remained in frame with V and J, and every other rearrangement counted as non-productive. Following IMGT convention, CDR3 was defined as the stretch from the second conserved V-encoded cysteine to the conserved J-encoded phenylalanine. Sequences without an unambiguous match to a single V gene segment were excluded from the earlier analysis of about 640 of the donors. An earlier analysis of several hundred of the donors classified V segments as functional when productive rearrangements were above 56.7% and as segregating when the standard deviation between donors was above 5%. A statistical classification framework was developed to diagnose cytomegalovirus status using the catalog of TCR beta chain sequences. In a later analysis, V and J genes were assigned by comparing TCR nucleotide sequences against IMGT/GENE-DB human TR gene sequences. The TCRdist pipeline was used in a later analysis to assign CDR3 sequences and most-parsimonious VDJ recombination scenarios. In a later analysis, each TCR beta chain was defined by its CDR3 amino acid sequence together with its V-gene family, and reads without a unique V-gene family were excluded. As a way to deal with suspected cross-contamination and a sequencing artifact, a later analysis dropped 450 to 600 nucleotide sequences that were highly shared and had low generation probability. A later analysis calculated a clonal expansion index for each public chain from normalized within-repertoire ranks of inferred template counts. In a later analysis, generation probabilities were computed with a VDJ recombination model fitted to out-of-frame rearrangements, and the resulting probabilities were checked against IGoR. In a later analysis, hypergeometric tests were used to score TCR-TCR, TCR-HLA and TCR-CMV co-occurrence, with a repertoire-size bias correction applied to TCR pairs. To estimate false discovery rates, a later analysis permuted the HLA or CMV assignments 20 times. In a later analysis, co-occurring TCRs were grouped using DBSCAN, and TCRdist sequence similarity was added for clustering within HLA-allele-positive subsets. Repertoires with fewer than 30,000 or more than 120,000 public chains, plus five repertoires with anomalous nucleotide sharing, were excluded from co-occurrence clustering. TCRdb's version of the immuneACCESS table is confined to in-frame rearrangements and falls short of the full clone set. An unresolved V gene accounts for under half of the shortfall where checked; the remainder is of unknown origin. V, J and clone size reflect that table, while D and trimming were determined from the DNA. The sample table records roughly 90,000 clones; less than 80% of these occur just once. The ten largest make up 20% to 25% of the sample.

In total, approximately 610 healthy bone marrow donors made up the cohort. All cohort members were sampled while nominally healthy, although unrecorded immune exposures were likely present. The donor was CMV seropositive and was included in the group of some 290 seropositive cohort members. A peripheral blood sample was provided by each donor, and peripheral blood mononuclear cells were used for TCR beta sequencing. The Qiagen DNeasy Blood Extraction Kit was used to extract genomic DNA from the blood cell samples. The sample consisted of PBMCs. The sequence links TRBV7-6 to TRBJ2-5; possibly the D gene is TRBD2, per 7 matching bases. The TCR sequence derives from a man younger than 40 in good health and CMV-seropositive. The CDR3 is CASSLEGGQETQYF. The DNA sequence is TGTGCCAGCAGCTTAGAGGGGGGGCAAGAGACCCAGTACTTC.